These 9 T cell receptor beta chains share one sample of origin, sequenced in a study of patients and donors after allogeneic stem cell transplantation. Using its own MiXCR run on the RT-PCR reads, TCRdb lists one record per CDR3 protein. The table lists fewer than 75,000 distinct CDR3 sequences, 26% of them singletons. The sample was blood, either unsorted or a sorted T cell fraction (not recorded which). These receptors all stem from a human donor who was either an allogeneic HSCT recipient or a stem cell or donor lymphocyte infusion donor (not recorded which). It is not recorded whose cells these are; they may come from a transplant donor.

The V call is TRBV7-9, the J call TRBJ1-2, with 10 bases matching TRBD1. The J segment lost 3 bases and the V segment lost 5 bases, leaving 3 bases of the junction unmatched. Looked up from germline, CDR1 is SEHNR and CDR2 is FQNEAQ (reference sequence). This CDR3 is built from 14 residues. DNA for the CDR3: TGTGCCAGCAGCGCGGACAGGGGGGACTATGGCTACACCTTC. It specifies CASSADRGDYGYTF.

The chain joins TRBV20-1 to TRBJ1-6; D might be TRBD1 (5 bases). Trimming stripped 1 base from V and 1 base from J, with 11 bases between. The length of the CDR3 is 16 residues. Germline lookup yields CDR1 DFQATT and CDR2 SNEGSKA (reference sequence). The CDR3 protein is CSARGVGQSYNSPLHF. The CDR3 DNA follows: TGCAGTGCTAGAGGGGTGGGGCAATCCTATAATTCACCCCTCCACTTT.

This clonotype was found a few times. The rearrangement joins TRBV20-1 to TRBJ2-7; 12 bases line up with TRBD2. Germline-derived CDR1 and CDR2 are DFQATT and SNEGSKA (reference sequence). Trimming at V came to 1 base and at J to 4 bases, leaving 5 bases not matched to a gene. The CDR3 totals 15 residues. In nucleotides, the CDR3 is TGCAGTGCTAGAGGCACCGGGACTAGCGGGTACGAGCAGTACTTC. Its protein product is CSARGTGTSGYEQYF.

This sequence joins TRBV12-3 or TRBV12-4 and TRBJ1-5, with a possible D match to TRBD1 (5 bases). Trimming took 5 bases from V and 7 from J, leaving 12 bases between them. The CDR3 covers 13 residues. The DNA of the CDR3 is TGTGCCAGCAGTGTTTTATGGGGCCAGCCCCAGCATTTT. Protein sequence: CASSVLWGQPQHF.

The chain employs TRBV7-9 and TRBJ1-1, with D uncertain. The CDR3 sequence is 14 residues long. Germline V lookup: CDR1 SEHNR, CDR2 FQNEAQ (reference sequence). Between the trimmed V and J ends, which lost 5 bases and 4 bases, there was a span of 14 bases. The CDR3 here is CASSVRTGGTEAFF. The CDR3 nucleotides are TGTGCCAGCAGCGTCCGGACGGGCGGCACTGAAGCTTTCTTT.

V gene TRBV5-1 combines with J gene TRBJ2-7; 8 nucleotides match TRBD1. The CDR3 contains 15 residues. Unmatched junction bases numbered 11, after V lost 5 bases and J lost 4 bases. Germline lookup yields CDR1 SGHRS and CDR2 YFSETQ. The CDR3 DNA follows: TGCGCCAGCAGTACCTCCGGGACAGGTTTTTACGAGCAGTACTTC. Translated: CASSTSGTGFYEQYF.

This clonotype was seen a single time. The genes are TRBV25-1 and TRBJ2-2, with D perhaps given as TRBD1 or TRBD2 (5 bases each). Trimming left V 5 bases short and J 3 bases short, with 13 bases between. The CDR3 is 15 amino acids. Germline values: CDR1 MGHDK, CDR2 SYGVNS. The CDR3 spells CASSRDGPYTGELFF. The CDR3 nucleotides are TGTGCCAGCAGTAGGGACGGACCATACACCGGGGAGCTGTTTTTT.

CDR3 DNA sequence: TGTGCCAGCAGTTACCTCGTACAGGGTTCAGATACGCAGTATTTT. Encoded protein: CASSYLVQGSDTQYF. The V gene is TRBV6-6, the J gene TRBJ2-3; weak D call: TRBD1 (6 bases). Germline CDR1 reads MNHNY; CDR2 reads SVGAGI (reference sequence). V was trimmed by 2 bases and J by 4 bases, leaving 13 bases between them. The CDR3 is 15 residues long.

This clonotype came up many times. The chain couples TRBV7-2 to TRBJ1-2; 9 bases agree with TRBD1. The CDR3 extends over 15 amino acids. V lost 5 bases and J lost 6; bases outside the gene matches: 10. Germline V lookup: CDR1 SGHTA, CDR2 FQGNSA. The CDR3 sequence is CASSPEGQGSNGYTF. The DNA of the CDR3 is TGTGCCAGCAGCCCAGAAGGACAGGGGTCAAATGGCTACACCTTC. Drawing the rest from reference TRBV7-2 and TRBJ1-2, the complete variable domain is GAGVSQSPSNKVTEKGKDVELRCDPISGHTALYWYRQSLGQGLEFLIYFQGNSAPDKSGLPSDRFSAERTGGSVSTLTIQRTQQEDSAVYLCASSPEGQGSNGYTFGSGTRLTVV.